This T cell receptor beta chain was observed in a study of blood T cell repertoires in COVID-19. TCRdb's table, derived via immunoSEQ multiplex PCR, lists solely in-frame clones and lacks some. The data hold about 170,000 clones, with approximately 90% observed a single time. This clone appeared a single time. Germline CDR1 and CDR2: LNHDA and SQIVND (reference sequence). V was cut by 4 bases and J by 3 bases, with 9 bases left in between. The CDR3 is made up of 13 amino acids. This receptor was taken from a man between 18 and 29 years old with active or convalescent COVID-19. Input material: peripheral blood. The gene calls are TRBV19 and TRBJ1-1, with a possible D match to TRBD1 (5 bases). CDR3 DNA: TGTGCCAGTAGTAAGCGGGGCGACACTGAAGCTTTCTTT. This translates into CASSKRGDTEAFF.